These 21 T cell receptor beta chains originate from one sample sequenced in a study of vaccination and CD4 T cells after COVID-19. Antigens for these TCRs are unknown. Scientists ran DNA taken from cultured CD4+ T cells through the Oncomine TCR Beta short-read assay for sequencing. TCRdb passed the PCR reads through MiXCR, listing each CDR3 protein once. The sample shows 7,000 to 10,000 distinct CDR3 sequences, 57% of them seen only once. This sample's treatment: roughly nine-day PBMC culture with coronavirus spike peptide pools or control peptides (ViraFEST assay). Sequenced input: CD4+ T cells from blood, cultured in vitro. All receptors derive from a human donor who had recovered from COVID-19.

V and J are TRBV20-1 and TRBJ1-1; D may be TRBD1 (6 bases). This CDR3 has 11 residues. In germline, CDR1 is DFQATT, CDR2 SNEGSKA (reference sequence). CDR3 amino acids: CLGQQNTEAFF. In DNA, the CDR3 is TGCCTCGGACAGCAGAACACTGAAGCTTTCTTT.

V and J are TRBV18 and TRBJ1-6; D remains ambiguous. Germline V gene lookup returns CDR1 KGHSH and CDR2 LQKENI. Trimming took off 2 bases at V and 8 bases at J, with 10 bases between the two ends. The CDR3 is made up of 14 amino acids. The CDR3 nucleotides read TGTGCCAGCTCACCAAACGGACCCTATTCACCCCTCCACTTT. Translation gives CASSPNGPYSPLHF.

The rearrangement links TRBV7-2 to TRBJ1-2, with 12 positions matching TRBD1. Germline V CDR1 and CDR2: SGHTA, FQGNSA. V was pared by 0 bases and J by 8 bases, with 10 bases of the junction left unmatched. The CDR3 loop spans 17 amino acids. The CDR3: CASSLAGGQGAREGYTF. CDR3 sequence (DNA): TGTGCCAGCAGCTTAGCCGGGGGACAGGGGGCGCGTGAGGGCTACACCTTC. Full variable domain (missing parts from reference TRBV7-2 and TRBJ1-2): GAGVSQSPSNKVTEKGKDVELRCDPISGHTALYWYRQSLGQGLEFLIYFQGNSAPDKSGLPSDRFSAERTGGSVSTLTIQRTQQEDSAVYLCASSLAGGQGAREGYTFGSGTRLTVV.

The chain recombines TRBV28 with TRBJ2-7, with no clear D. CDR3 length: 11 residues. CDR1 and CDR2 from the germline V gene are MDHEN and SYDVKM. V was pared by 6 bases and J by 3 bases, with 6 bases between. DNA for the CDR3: TGTGCCAGCAGAAGTGGCTACGAGCAGTACTTC. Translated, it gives CASRSGYEQYF.

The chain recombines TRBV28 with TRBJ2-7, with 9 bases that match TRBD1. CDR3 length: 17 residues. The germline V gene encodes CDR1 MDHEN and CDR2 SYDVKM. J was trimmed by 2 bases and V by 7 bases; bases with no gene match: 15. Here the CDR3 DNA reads TGTGCCAGCAACATCCACCCGACGGGACAGGGCACCTACGAGCAGTACTTC. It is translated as CASNIHPTGQGTYEQYF.

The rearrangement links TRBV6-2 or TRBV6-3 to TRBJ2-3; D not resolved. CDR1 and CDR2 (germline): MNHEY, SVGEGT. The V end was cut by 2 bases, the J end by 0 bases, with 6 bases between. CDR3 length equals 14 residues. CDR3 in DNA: TGTGCCAGCAGTTACGCTGGGAGCACAGATACGCAGTATTTT. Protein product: CASSYAGSTDTQYF.

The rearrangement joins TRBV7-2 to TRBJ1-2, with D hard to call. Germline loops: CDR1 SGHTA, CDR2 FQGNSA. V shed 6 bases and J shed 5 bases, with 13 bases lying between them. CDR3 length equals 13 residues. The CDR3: CASRPMGFYGYTF. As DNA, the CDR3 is TGTGCCAGCAGACCGATGGGGTTTTATGGCTACACCTTC.

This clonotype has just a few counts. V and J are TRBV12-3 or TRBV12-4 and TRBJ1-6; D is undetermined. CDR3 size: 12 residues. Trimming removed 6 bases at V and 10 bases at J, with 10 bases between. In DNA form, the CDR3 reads TGTGCCAGCAGAATATCCCCCTCACCCCTCCACTTT. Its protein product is CASRISPSPLHF.

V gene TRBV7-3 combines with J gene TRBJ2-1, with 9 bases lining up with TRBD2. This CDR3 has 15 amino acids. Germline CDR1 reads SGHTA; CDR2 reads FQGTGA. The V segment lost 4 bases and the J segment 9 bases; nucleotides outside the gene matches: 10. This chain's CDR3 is CASSSQGRGGGEQFF. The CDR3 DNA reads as TGTGCCAGCAGCTCCCAGGGGCGGGGGGGAGGTGAGCAGTTCTTC.

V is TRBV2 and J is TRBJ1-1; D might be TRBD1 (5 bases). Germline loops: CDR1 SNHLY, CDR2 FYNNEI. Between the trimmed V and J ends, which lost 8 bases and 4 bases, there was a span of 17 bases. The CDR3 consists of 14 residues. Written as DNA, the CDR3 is TGTGCCAGCGGGGGTGACGGACTGATCACTGAAGCTTTCTTT. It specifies CASGGDGLITEAFF.

The CDR3, as DNA: TGTGCCAGTTCTGGGGACCGCTCTGGAAACACCATATATTTT. Protein: CASSGDRSGNTIYF. The chain links TRBV19 to TRBJ1-3; possibly TRBD1 for D (5 bases). The V end was cut by 8 bases, the J end by 0 bases, with 11 bases between. The CDR3 sequence is 14 residues long. Germline V gene sequence: CDR1 LNHDA, CDR2 SQIVND (reference sequence).

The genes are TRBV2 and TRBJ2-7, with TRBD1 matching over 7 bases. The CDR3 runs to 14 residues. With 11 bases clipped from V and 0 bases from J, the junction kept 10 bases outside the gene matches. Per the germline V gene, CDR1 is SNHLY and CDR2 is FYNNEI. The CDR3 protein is CAGRRQGNSYEQYF. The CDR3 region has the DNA TGTGCCGGAAGGAGACAGGGAAACTCCTACGAGCAGTACTTC.

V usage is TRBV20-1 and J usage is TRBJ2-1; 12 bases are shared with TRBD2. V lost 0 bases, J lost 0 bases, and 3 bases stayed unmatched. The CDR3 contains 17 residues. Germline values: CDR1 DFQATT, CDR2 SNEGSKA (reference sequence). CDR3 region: CSARDPSGRASYNEQFF. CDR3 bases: TGCAGTGCTAGAGATCCTAGCGGGAGGGCCTCCTACAATGAGCAGTTCTTC.

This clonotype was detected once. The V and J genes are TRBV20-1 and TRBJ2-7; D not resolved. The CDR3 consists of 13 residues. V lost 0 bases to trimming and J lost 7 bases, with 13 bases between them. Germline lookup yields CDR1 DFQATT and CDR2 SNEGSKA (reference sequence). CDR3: CSARDGEGREQYF. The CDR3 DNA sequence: TGCAGTGCTAGAGATGGGGAAGGAAGGGAGCAGTACTTC.

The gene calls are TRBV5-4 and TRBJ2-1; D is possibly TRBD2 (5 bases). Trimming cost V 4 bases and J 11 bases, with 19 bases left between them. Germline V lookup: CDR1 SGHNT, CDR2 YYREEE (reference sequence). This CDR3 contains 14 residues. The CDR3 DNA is TGTGCCAGCAGCCCCCGGGTAGCAGAGACTAAGCAGTTCTTC. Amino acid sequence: CASSPRVAETKQFF.

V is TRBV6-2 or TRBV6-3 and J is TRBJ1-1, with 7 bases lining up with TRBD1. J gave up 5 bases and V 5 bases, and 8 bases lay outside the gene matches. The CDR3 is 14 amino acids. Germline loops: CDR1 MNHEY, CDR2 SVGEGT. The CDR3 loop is CASSHRQGPTEAFF. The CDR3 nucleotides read TGTGCCAGCAGTCATCGACAGGGTCCGACTGAAGCTTTCTTT.

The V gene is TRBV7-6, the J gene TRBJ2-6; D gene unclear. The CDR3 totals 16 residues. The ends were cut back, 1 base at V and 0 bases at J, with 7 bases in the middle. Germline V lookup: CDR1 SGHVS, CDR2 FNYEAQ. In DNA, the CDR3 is TGTGCCAGCAGCTTAGGGAGACCCTCTGGGGCCAACGTCCTGACTTTC. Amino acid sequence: CASSLGRPSGANVLTF. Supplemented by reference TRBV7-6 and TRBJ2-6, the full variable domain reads GAGVSQSPRYKVTKRGQDVALRCDPISGHVSLYWYRQALGQGPEFLTYFNYEAQQDKSGLPNDRFSAERPEGSISTLTIQRTEQRDSAMYRCASSLGRPSGANVLTFGAGSRLTVL.

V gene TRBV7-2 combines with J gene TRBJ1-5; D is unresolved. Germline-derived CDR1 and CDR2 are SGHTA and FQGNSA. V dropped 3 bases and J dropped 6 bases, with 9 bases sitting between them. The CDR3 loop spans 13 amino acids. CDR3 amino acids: CASSFVDGQPQHF. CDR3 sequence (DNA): TGTGCCAGCAGCTTCGTAGACGGTCAGCCCCAGCATTTT.

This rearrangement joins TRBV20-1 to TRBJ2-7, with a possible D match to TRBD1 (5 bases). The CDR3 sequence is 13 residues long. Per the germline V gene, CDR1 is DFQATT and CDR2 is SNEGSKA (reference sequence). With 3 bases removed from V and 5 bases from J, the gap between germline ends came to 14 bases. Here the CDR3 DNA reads TGCAGTGCTAGTGCAGGGCTGAGCGACGAGCAGTACTTC. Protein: CSASAGLSDEQYF.

CDR3 bases: TGTGCCAGCAGCTTCGGACGGGTCTCCTACGAGCAGTACTTC. It translates to CASSFGRVSYEQYF. The rearrangement uses TRBV7-2 and TRBJ2-7; D uncertain. The CDR3 contains 14 residues. Trimming pared 3 bases from V and 0 bases from J, leaving 9 bases between. Germline CDR1 SGHTA, CDR2 FQGNSA.

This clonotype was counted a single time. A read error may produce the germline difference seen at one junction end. In DNA form, the CDR3 reads TGCGGTGCTAGGGGTCAGGGCTCTAACCTTTACAATGAGCAGTTCTTC. This encodes CGARGQGSNLYNEQFF. The chain is built from TRBV20-1 and TRBJ2-1; D possibly corresponds to TRBD1 (5 bases). Germline loops: CDR1 DFQATT, CDR2 SNEGSKA (reference sequence). CDR3 size: 16 residues.